These 26 T cell receptor beta chains were sequenced from one sample in a study of human T cells and chemical hapten exposure. Sequencing started from total RNA isolated from unfractionated whole blood. MiXCR, applied by TCRdb to the 5' RACE reads, yields one record per CDR3 protein. This sample has over 95,000 distinct CDR3 sequences; more than 15% occur once, and the top ten carry around 2.8%. These receptors were collected from a human donor in good health.

The V gene is TRBV11-3, the J gene TRBJ2-1, with D perhaps given as TRBD1 or TRBD2 (6 bases each). Trimming removed 1 base at V and 4 bases at J, with 11 bases between. CDR1 is SGHNT and CDR2 is YENEEA in the germline V gene. This CDR3 has 15 residues. The CDR3 nucleotides are TGTGCCAGCAGCTTAGGAGGGGGGCGGTACAATGAGCAGTTCTTC. Residues: CASSLGGGRYNEQFF.

There are many counts of this clonotype. CDR3 bases: TGCGCCAGCAGCCAAGAGTGGGGGACCGACACAGATACGCAGTATTTT. This encodes CASSQEWGTDTDTQYF. This chain uses TRBV4-1 with TRBJ2-3; D possibly uses TRBD1 or TRBD2 (5 bases each). Germline V gene sequence: CDR1 MGHRA, CDR2 YSYEKL. CDR3 length equals 16 residues. V gave up 0 bases and J gave up 2 bases, with 12 bases separating them.

V and J are TRBV9 and TRBJ2-3, with 9 bases aligning to TRBD2. The ends lost 4 bases at V and 2 bases at J; junction bases unmatched: 14. The CDR3 loop spans 18 amino acids. CDR1 is SGDLS and CDR2 is YYNGEE in the germline V gene. The CDR3 nucleotides are TGTGCCAGCAGCTTCAAAATAGCCAAGCGGGAGGACACAGATACGCAGTATTTT. Translating it yields CASSFKIAKREDTDTQYF.

This rearrangement joins TRBV28 to TRBJ1-2, with 7 bases matching TRBD1. The CDR3 length is 14 residues. Germline loops: CDR1 MDHEN, CDR2 SYDVKM. The V and J ends lost 3 bases and 13 bases, in that order; junction bases with no gene match: 14. CDR3 DNA sequence: TGTGCCAGCAGTTTTAAGCCGGGACAGCCACGTCTCACCTTC. Protein: CASSFKPGQPRLTF.

The chain joins TRBV5-6 to TRBJ2-6; the D is unclear. The V and J ends lost 2 bases and 1 base respectively, with 7 bases between them. The CDR3 is made up of 15 amino acids. CDR1 and CDR2 (germline): SGHDT, YYEEEE. CDR3 bases: TGTGCCAGCAGCTTAGGCCCGTCTGGGGCCAACGTCCTGACTTTC. Amino acids: CASSLGPSGANVLTF.

The rearrangement uses TRBV2 and TRBJ2-7; no clear D. Germline CDR1 SNHLY, CDR2 FYNNEI. The V end was cut by 2 bases, the J end by 2 bases, with 10 bases between. The CDR3 is 14 amino acids. The CDR3 DNA is TGTGCCAGCAGTGAAATGCCACAGCCCTACGAGCAGTACTTC. It translates to CASSEMPQPYEQYF.

CDR3 in amino acids: CASSLAWGMGTEAFF. CDR3 DNA sequence: TGTGCCAGCAGCTTGGCTTGGGGTATGGGCACTGAAGCTTTCTTT. The chain uses TRBV5-6 and TRBJ1-1; D uncertain. The CDR3 has 15 amino acids. Trimming pared 0 bases from V and 4 bases from J, leaving 13 bases between. Germline V gene sequence: CDR1 SGHDT, CDR2 YYEEEE.

This sequence joins TRBV27 and TRBJ1-2; TRBD1 might be the D (6 bases). The germline CDR1 and CDR2 sequences are MNHEY and SMNVEV (reference sequence). The germline V and J ends were trimmed by 5 bases and 12 bases, with 19 bases remaining between them. This CDR3 is 13 amino acids long. The CDR3, as DNA: TGTGCCAGCAGTCCTTTAGCGGGGGGCGCCCACACCTTC. It translates to CASSPLAGGAHTF.

The J gene is TRBJ2-7, the V gene TRBV3-1; 8 nucleotides line up with TRBD2. Germline V gene data show CDR1 as LGHDT and CDR2 as YNNKEL (reference sequence). With 8 bases clipped from V and 7 bases from J, the junction kept 16 bases outside the gene matches. CDR3 length: 15 amino acids. CDR3 protein: CASAPREGWVAEQYF. The CDR3 nucleotides read TGTGCCAGCGCCCCCCGGGAGGGTTGGGTCGCAGAGCAGTACTTC.

This clonotype was observed a handful of times. The chain has TRBV5-1 and TRBJ1-4; 10 bases fit TRBD1. Germline CDR1 and CDR2: SGHRS and YFSETQ. V gave up 4 bases and J gave up 7 bases; unmatched junction bases: 7. The CDR3 is 15 residues long. CDR3 residues: CASSPTGGASEKLFF. The CDR3, as DNA: TGCGCCAGCAGCCCGACAGGGGGCGCGAGTGAAAAACTGTTTTTT. Together with reference TRBV5-1 and TRBJ1-4, the CDR3 gives the full variable domain: KAGVTQTPRYLIKTRGQQVTLSCSPISGHRSVSWYQQTPGQGLQFLFEYFSETQRNKGNFPGRFSGRQFSNSRSEMNVSTLELGDSALYLCASSPTGGASEKLFFGSGTQLSVL.

This chain connects TRBV28 to TRBJ2-7; 8 bases map to TRBD1. The CDR3 contains 15 residues. Germline lookup yields CDR1 MDHEN and CDR2 SYDVKM. The V gene end was trimmed by 5 bases and the J gene end by 6 bases; junction bases not matched to a gene: 12. The CDR3 sequence: CASSPPDRAGTEQYF. In nucleotides, the CDR3 is TGTGCCAGCAGTCCCCCGGACAGGGCAGGTACCGAGCAGTACTTC.

In its sample, this clonotype was seen a few times. The chain recombines TRBV5-1 with TRBJ2-2; 7 bases are shared with TRBD1. CDR3 length: 14 amino acids. V was clipped by 2 bases and J by 7 bases; unmatched bases: 5. The germline gives CDR1 SGHRS, CDR2 YFSETQ. The CDR3 region is CASSFDRVIGELFF. CDR3 coding DNA: TGCGCCAGCAGCTTCGACAGGGTCATCGGGGAGCTGTTTTTT.

The chain carries TRBV20-1 and TRBJ2-1; maybe TRBD2 (6 bases). CDR1 and CDR2 from the germline V gene are DFQATT and SNEGSKA (reference sequence). This CDR3 region has 15 residues. Trimming cost V 5 bases and J 0 bases, with 14 bases left between them. CDR3 sequence reads: CSAPRRGSSYNEQFF. The CDR3, as DNA: TGCAGTGCTCCCCGACGGGGGAGCTCCTACAATGAGCAGTTCTTC.

This clonotype occurred a few times. This chain links TRBV6-5 with TRBJ2-5, with a possible D match to TRBD2 (6 bases). CDR3 length: 14 residues. Per the germline V gene, CDR1 is MNHEY and CDR2 is SVGAGI. V lost 7 bases and J lost 4, with 16 bases in between. Here the CDR3 DNA reads TGTGCCAGCACCGACGTGGGGGGTGGAGAGACCCAGTACTTC. Its protein is CASTDVGGGETQYF.

The rearrangement uses TRBV7-8 and TRBJ2-3, with TRBD1 matching over 9 bases. This CDR3 is built from 18 residues. Germline assignment: CDR1 SGHVS and CDR2 FQNEAQ. V dropped 5 bases and J dropped 0; count of bases not matched to a gene: 12. CDR3 in DNA: TGTGCCAGCAGCCGCGCCCTAGAGACAGGGGGTAGCACAGATACGCAGTATTTT. As protein: CASSRALETGGSTDTQYF. The full variable domain, with the rest looked up from reference TRBV7-8 and TRBJ2-3, is GAGVSQSPRYKVAKRGQDVALRCDPISGHVSLFWYQQALGQGPEFLTYFQNEAQLDKSGLPSDRFFAERPEGSVSTLKIQRTQQEDSAVYLCASSRALETGGSTDTQYFGPGTRLTVL.

This clonotype has just a few counts. The rearrangement links TRBV28 to TRBJ2-2; D might be TRBD1 (6 bases). The CDR3 is 15 amino acids. Between the trimmed V and J ends, which lost 5 bases and 1 base, there was a span of 11 bases. Germline V lookup: CDR1 MDHEN, CDR2 SYDVKM. The DNA for the CDR3 is TGTGCCAGCAGTCCCCACAGGGTGAACACCGGGGAGCTGTTTTTT. It specifies CASSPHRVNTGELFF.

V usage is TRBV20-1 and J usage is TRBJ1-1, with D unclear. The CDR3 has 14 amino acids. Germline V gene sequence: CDR1 DFQATT, CDR2 SNEGSKA (reference sequence). Trimming left V 0 bases short and J 1 base short, with 9 bases between. The CDR3 DNA reads TGCAGTGCTAGAGATCGTGATGGGAACACTGAAGCTTTCTTT. It codes for CSARDRDGNTEAFF.

This chain connects TRBV28 to TRBJ2-7; D is possibly TRBD2 (6 bases). Germline CDR1 and CDR2: MDHEN and SYDVKM. The V and J ends lost 4 bases and 1 base respectively, with 8 bases between them. The CDR3 extends over 13 amino acids. The CDR3 reads CASSWRGSYEQYF. CDR3 DNA: TGTGCCAGCAGTTGGAGGGGATCCTACGAGCAGTACTTC.

The chain links TRBV6-6 to TRBJ1-1; TRBD1 might be the D (5 bases). Trimming stripped 5 bases from V and 3 bases from J, with 16 bases between. Germline V gene lookup returns CDR1 MNHNY and CDR2 SVGAGI (reference sequence). CDR3 size: 15 residues. The CDR3 DNA reads as TGTGCCAGCAGTCTAAACGGCGGGGGGGACACTGAAGCTTTCTTT. Protein sequence: CASSLNGGGDTEAFF.

The J gene is TRBJ2-7, the V gene TRBV7-9; D remains ambiguous. This CDR3 comprises 11 residues. The V end lost 1 base, the J end lost 7 bases, and 5 bases lay between the germline ends. The germline CDR1 and CDR2 sequences are SEHNR and FQNEAQ (reference sequence). The CDR3 DNA reads TGTGCCAGCAGCTTAGATCGGGAGCAGTACTTC. Amino acids: CASSLDREQYF.

V usage is TRBV12-3 or TRBV12-4 and J usage is TRBJ1-5; no clear D gene. The CDR3 extends over 16 amino acids. Trimming removed 3 bases at V and 2 bases at J, with 14 bases between. As DNA, the CDR3 is TGTGCCAGCAGTTTGGTGGAGGGTCTAGGCAATCAGCCCCAGCATTTT. This translates into CASSLVEGLGNQPQHF.

The chain carries TRBV9 and TRBJ2-4; the D is unclear. Per germline, CDR1 SGDLS and CDR2 YYNGEE. The germline V and J ends were trimmed by 0 bases and 6 bases, with 7 bases remaining between them. The CDR3 extends over 13 amino acids. CDR3 in DNA: TGTGCCAGCAGCGTAGTGCCCGGAAACATTCAGTACTTC. This encodes CASSVVPGNIQYF.

Only a few counts were recorded for this clonotype. This chain connects TRBV6-5 to TRBJ2-7, with TRBD1 matching 10 bases. CDR1 is MNHEY, CDR2 SVGAGI, per germline. V lost 2 bases and J lost 10; bases outside the gene matches: 5. CDR3 length: 13 residues. The CDR3 DNA sequence: TGTGCCAGCAGTTACGACAGGGGGCAGGGACAGTACTTC. Its protein product is CASSYDRGQGQYF.

V gene TRBV25-1 combines with J gene TRBJ2-7; TRBD1 is a possible D gene (6 bases). The CDR3 totals 16 residues. CDR1 and CDR2 from the germline V gene are MGHDK and SYGVNS. The ends were cut back, 4 bases at V and 4 bases at J, with 20 bases in the middle. The CDR3, as DNA: TGTGCCAGCAGTGGAAACCGGGACACTACTCCATACGAGCAGTACTTC. It codes for CASSGNRDTTPYEQYF.

This clonotype was seen only a few times. The chain has TRBV4-2 and TRBJ2-3; 10 bases fit TRBD1. The CDR3 covers 14 residues. V lost 4 bases to trimming and J lost 5 bases; unmatched junction nucleotides: 3. Germline V gene lookup returns CDR1 LGHNA and CDR2 YNFKEQ. CDR3 nucleotides: TGTGCCAGCAGCCCCCGGACAGGGGGAGATACGCAGTATTTT. Its protein is CASSPRTGGDTQYF.

The chain carries TRBV29-1 and TRBJ2-6; D ambiguous. The CDR3 is made up of 16 amino acids. The V end was cut by 5 bases, the J end by 0 bases, with 14 bases between. In germline, CDR1 is SQVTM, CDR2 ANQGSEA. The CDR3 is CSVYGGPFSGANVLTF. The DNA of the CDR3 is TGCAGCGTTTATGGCGGACCATTCTCTGGGGCCAACGTCCTGACTTTC.